This T cell receptor beta chain was identified in a study of beta chain features in type 1 diabetes. This clone was counted a few times. Since all of the isolated RNA was reverse transcribed, expressed TCRB transcripts were what got sequenced. The table came from immunoSEQ multiplex PCR; TCRdb's copy has only in-frame clones and leaves some out. The table has roughly 380,000 clones, around 20% seen once. Via the markers CD45RO/CCR7/CD25/CD127/CD95/CD27, stem cell-like memory, regulatory, central memory and naive CD4+ cells were sorted. Germline values: CDR1 LNHDA, CDR2 SQIVND (reference sequence). The CDR3 is made up of 14 amino acids. The ends were cut back, 4 bases at V and 2 bases at J, with 11 bases in the middle.

This clonotype was obtained from a young woman in good health. Sequences were obtained from naive CD4+ T cells from blood. V and J are TRBV19 and TRBJ2-5, with a possible D match to TRBD2 (5 bases). The CDR3 DNA reads TGTGCCAGTAGTACCCGACGGGGACAAGAGACCCAGTACTTC. It is translated as CASSTRRGQETQYF.